This T cell receptor (beta chain) is drawn from a study of early T cells in non-severe SARS-CoV-2 infection. Study-level information: With bulk RNA from unsorted whole blood as input, sequencing yielded unpaired chains.

The CDR3 runs 16 residues. The V gene lost 2 bases and the J gene lost 2 bases, with 16 bases spanning the gap. Germline values: CDR1 SGHAT, CDR2 FQNNGV. This clonotype was recorded many times. Individually, cDNA molecules had unique molecular identifiers attached to them. TCRdb reanalysed the 5' RACE reads using MiXCR and keeps one entry per CDR3 protein. The table lists roughly 33,000 distinct CDR3 sequences, around 5% of them singletons, with roughly 15% in the top ten. The sample taken for sequencing was whole blood. The chain uses TRBV11-2 and TRBJ2-7, with D tentatively TRBD2 (5 bases). The TCR was taken from an adult who was a healthcare worker with PCR-confirmed SARS-CoV-2 infection or an uninfected control (not recorded which). Here the CDR3 reads CASSLRAGLQTYEQYF. As DNA, the CDR3 is TGTGCCAGCAGCTTACGGGCTGGACTCCAGACCTACGAGCAGTACTTC. The full variable domain, in which reference TRBV11-2 and TRBJ2-7 provide the parts outside the CDR3, is EAGVAQSPRYKIIEKRQSVAFWCNPISGHATLYWYQQILGQGPKLLIQFQNNGVVDDSQLPKDRFSAERLKGVDSTLKIQPAKLEDSAVYLCASSLRAGLQTYEQYFGPGTRLTVT.